A single T cell receptor beta chain is shown here with its context. Some clones are missing from TCRdb's copy, which holds only in-frame ones; the method was immunoSEQ multiplex PCR. This sample carries approximately 130,000 clones, about 80% of them seen once, and the ten largest clones take about a tenth. The data are from a study of blood T cell repertoires in COVID-19. The CDR3 totals 14 residues. CDR1 and CDR2 from the germline V gene are SGHRS and YFSETQ. Trimming cost V 0 bases and J 7 bases; bases outside gene matches: 4. The V and J genes are TRBV5-1 and TRBJ1-1; TRBD1 matches at 9 bases. The specimen sequenced was peripheral blood. The TCR originated in a human donor in a cohort sampled during active COVID-19. The CDR3 DNA reads TGCGCCAGCAGCTTGGGGACAGGGGTTTATGAAGCTTTCTTT. This encodes CASSLGTGVYEAFF.